The 4 T cell receptor beta chains below come from one sample, sequenced in a study of T-cell memory formation after mild COVID-19. MiXCR, run by TCRdb on the 5' RACE reads, gives a single entry per CDR3 protein. The sample records hundreds of thousands of distinct CDR3 sequences, less than 25% being singletons. The specimen sequenced was PBMCs or a T cell subset sorted from them (not recorded which). Receptors originate from an adult woman who had mild COVID-19 (a few samples of this study predate the infection). Cell type and time point are not known.

The gene calls are TRBV4-1 and TRBJ2-1; 11 bases map to TRBD2. V dropped 0 bases and J dropped 6; count of bases not matched to a gene: 4. Germline V gene sequence: CDR1 MGHRA, CDR2 YSYEKL. CDR3 length equals 16 residues. CDR3 in DNA: TGCGCCAGCAGCCAAGAGCCCGGGACTAGCGGCAATGAGCAGTTCTTC. Protein: CASSQEPGTSGNEQFF.

This clonotype has a handful of counts. This chain's CDR3 is CSALTGLAGVSDTQYF. The CDR3 DNA is TGCAGTGCTCTGACTGGACTAGCGGGAGTCTCAGATACGCAGTATTTT. The chain employs TRBV20-1 and TRBJ2-3; 13 nucleotides match TRBD2. Germline V gene sequence: CDR1 DFQATT, CDR2 SNEGSKA (reference sequence). The CDR3 loop spans 16 amino acids. V lost 5 bases, J lost 4 bases, and 9 bases stayed unmatched.

The chain has TRBV14 and TRBJ1-4, with 7 bases matching TRBD1. The V segment lost 3 bases and the J segment 5 bases; nucleotides outside the gene matches: 6. The length of the CDR3 is 15 residues. The germline gives CDR1 SGHDN, CDR2 FVKESK. The DNA for the CDR3 is TGTGCCAGCAGCCACGACAGGGTTGGAAATGAAAAACTGTTTTTT. Translating it yields CASSHDRVGNEKLFF.

The V and J genes are TRBV10-3 and TRBJ2-7, with a weak D call TRBD1 (5 bases). In germline, CDR1 is ENHRY, CDR2 SYGVKD. The CDR3 length is 14 residues. The ends were cut back, 0 bases at V and 7 bases at J, with 13 bases in the middle. The CDR3 DNA reads TGTGCCATCAGTGAGTCGAAGGGGCCCCGGGAGCAGTACTTC. Protein sequence: CAISESKGPREQYF.